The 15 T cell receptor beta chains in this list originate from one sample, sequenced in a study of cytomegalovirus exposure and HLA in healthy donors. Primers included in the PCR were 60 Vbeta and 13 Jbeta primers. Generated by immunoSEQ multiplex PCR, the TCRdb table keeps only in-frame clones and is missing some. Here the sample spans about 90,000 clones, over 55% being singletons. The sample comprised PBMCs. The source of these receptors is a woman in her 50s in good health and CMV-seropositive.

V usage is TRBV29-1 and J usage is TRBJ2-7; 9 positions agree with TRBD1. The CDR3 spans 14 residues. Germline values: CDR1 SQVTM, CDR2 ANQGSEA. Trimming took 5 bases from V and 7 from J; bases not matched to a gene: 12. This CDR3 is CSVYNRGQEWEQYF. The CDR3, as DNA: TGCAGCGTTTACAACAGGGGGCAGGAGTGGGAGCAGTACTTC.

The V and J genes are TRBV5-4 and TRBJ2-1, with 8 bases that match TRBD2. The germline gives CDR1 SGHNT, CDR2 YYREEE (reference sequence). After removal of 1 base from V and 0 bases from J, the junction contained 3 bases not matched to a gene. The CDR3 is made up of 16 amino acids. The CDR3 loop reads CASSLTSGSSYNEQFF. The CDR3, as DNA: TGTGCCAGCAGCTTGACTAGCGGAAGCTCCTACAATGAGCAGTTCTTC.

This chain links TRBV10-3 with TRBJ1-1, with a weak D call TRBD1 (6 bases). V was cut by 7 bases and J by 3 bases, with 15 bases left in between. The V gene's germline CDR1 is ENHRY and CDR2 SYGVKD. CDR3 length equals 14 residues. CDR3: CAIKAGETDTEAFF. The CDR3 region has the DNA TGTGCCATCAAAGCAGGGGAAACAGACACTGAAGCTTTCTTT.

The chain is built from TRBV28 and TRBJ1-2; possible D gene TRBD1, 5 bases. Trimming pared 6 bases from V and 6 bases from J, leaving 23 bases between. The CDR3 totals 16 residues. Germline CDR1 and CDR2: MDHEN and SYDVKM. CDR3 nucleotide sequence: TGTGCCAGCAGCTTTACACCTCAAGGGGCGAGCGATGGCTACACCTTC. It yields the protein CASSFTPQGASDGYTF.

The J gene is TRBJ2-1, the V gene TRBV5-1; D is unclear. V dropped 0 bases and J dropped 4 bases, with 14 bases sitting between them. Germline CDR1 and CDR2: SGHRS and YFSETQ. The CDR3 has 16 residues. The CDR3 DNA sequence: TGCGCCAGCAGCTTGGGGAGTAATGGTTATTACAATGAGCAGTTCTTC. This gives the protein CASSLGSNGYYNEQFF.

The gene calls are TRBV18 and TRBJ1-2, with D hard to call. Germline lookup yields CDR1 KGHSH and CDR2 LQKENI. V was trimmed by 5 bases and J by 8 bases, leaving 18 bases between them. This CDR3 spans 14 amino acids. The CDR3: CASSRSGEAEGYTF. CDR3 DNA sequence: TGTGCCAGCTCAAGGTCCGGGGAGGCAGAAGGCTACACCTTC.

The CDR3 DNA is TGCAGCGTTGAATTTAGCGGAGAGACCCAGTACTTC. This encodes CSVEFSGETQYF. This chain uses TRBV29-1 with TRBJ2-5, with a weak D call TRBD2 (6 bases). Germline CDR1 reads SQVTM; CDR2 reads ANQGSEA. The V end lost 2 bases, the J end lost 4 bases, and 8 bases lay between the germline ends. This CDR3 contains 12 residues.

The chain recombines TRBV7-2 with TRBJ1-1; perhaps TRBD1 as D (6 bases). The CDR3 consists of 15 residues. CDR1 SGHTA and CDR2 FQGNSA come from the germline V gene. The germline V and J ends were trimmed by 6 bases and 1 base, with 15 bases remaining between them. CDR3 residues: CASSPGTWRNTEAFF. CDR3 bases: TGTGCCAGCAGTCCTGGGACATGGAGGAACACTGAAGCTTTCTTT.

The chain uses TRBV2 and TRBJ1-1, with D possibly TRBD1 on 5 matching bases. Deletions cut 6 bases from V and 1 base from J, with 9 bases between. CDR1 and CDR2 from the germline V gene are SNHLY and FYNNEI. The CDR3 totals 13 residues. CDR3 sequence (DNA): TGTGCCAGCAGACAAGACAGGAACACTGAAGCTTTCTTT. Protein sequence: CASRQDRNTEAFF.

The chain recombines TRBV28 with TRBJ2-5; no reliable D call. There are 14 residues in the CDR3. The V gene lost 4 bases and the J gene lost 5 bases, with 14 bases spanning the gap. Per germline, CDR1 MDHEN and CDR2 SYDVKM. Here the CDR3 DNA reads TGTGCCAGCAGTTATATGGGTTCGCGGGAGACCCAGTACTTC. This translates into CASSYMGSRETQYF.

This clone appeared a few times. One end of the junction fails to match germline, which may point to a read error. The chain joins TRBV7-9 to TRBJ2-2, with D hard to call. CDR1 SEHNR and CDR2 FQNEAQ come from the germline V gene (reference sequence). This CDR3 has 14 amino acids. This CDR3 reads CSSSPPVFTGELFF. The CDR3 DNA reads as TGTTCCAGCAGCCCCCCAGTGTTCACCGGGGAGCTGTTTTTT.

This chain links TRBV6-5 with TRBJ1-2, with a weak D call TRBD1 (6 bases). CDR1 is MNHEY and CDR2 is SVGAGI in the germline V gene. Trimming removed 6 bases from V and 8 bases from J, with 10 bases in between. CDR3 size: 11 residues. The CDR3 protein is CASRTGWGYTF. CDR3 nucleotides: TGTGCCAGCAGGACAGGTTGGGGCTACACCTTC.

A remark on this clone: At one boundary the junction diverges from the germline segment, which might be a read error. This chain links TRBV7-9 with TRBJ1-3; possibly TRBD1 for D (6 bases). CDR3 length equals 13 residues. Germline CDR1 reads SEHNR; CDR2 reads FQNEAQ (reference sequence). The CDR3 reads CASSPLAGGRQHF. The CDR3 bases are TGTGCCAGCAGCCCCCTGGCGGGGGGCCGGCAACACTTT.

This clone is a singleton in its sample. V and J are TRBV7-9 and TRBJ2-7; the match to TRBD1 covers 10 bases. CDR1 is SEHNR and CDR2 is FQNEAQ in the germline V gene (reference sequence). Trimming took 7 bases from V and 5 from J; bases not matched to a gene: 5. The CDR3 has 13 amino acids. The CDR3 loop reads CASNPTGGDEQYF. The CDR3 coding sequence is TGTGCCAGCAACCCGACAGGGGGCGACGAGCAGTACTTC.

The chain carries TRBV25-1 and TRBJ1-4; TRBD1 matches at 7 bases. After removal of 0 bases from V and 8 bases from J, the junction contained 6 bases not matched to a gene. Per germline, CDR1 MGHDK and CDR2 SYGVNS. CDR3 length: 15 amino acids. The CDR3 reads CASSEYKGAGEKLFF. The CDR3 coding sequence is TGTGCCAGCAGTGAATATAAGGGGGCCGGGGAAAAACTGTTTTTT. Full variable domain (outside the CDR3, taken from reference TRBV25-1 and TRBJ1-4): EADIYQTPRYLVIGTGKKITLECSQTMGHDKMYWYQQDPGMELHLIHYSYGVNSTEKGDLSSESTVSRIRTEHFPLTLESARPSHTSQYLCASSEYKGAGEKLFFGSGTQLSVL.